A selection of T cell receptor beta chains follows, all from one sample in a study of T-cell reconstitution after alpha-beta-depleted transplantation in children. TCRdb reprocessed the PCR reads via MiXCR and lists one record per CDR3 protein. The sample records 440,000 or so distinct CDR3 sequences, approximately 41% being singletons. This material consisted of PBMCs, taken before TCRalphabeta/CD19-depleted stem cell transplant. The receptors here all came from a girl aged 2-15 years with aplastic anemia, due to receive a stem cell transplant. CDR3s leave out the opening cysteine and the closing phenylalanine or tryptophan.

TRBV7-3,TRBJ2-5,ASSLTLGGTQY
TRBV5-1,TRBJ1-2,ASSLTDGDTGVYT
TRBV15,TRBJ1-5,ATSVRGGNQPQH
TRBV18,TRBJ2-7,ASSPPTGGRYEQY
TRBV24-1,TRBJ2-3,ATAGRTDTQY
TRBV18,TRBJ1-3,ASSPYSPDSGNTIY
TRBV11-2,TRBJ1-3,ASSSPLKGVGPGNTIY
TRBV27,TRBJ1-2,ASWDSGTGGSYGYT
TRBV20-1,TRBJ1-5,SARDLREAGGNQPQH
TRBV4-2,TRBJ1-4,ASSHGPTNEKLF
TRBV4-1,TRBJ1-4,ASNSPGTRAEKLF
TRBV9,TRBJ2-7,ASSPQVPGLDHEQY
TRBV20-1,TRBJ1-6,SASDRSSYNSPLH
TRBV7-6,TRBJ2-1,ASSSLAVKYNEQF
TRBV10-3,TRBJ2-3,AIKGQGPTDTQY
TRBV24-1,TRBJ2-7,ATSDGTGMREQY
TRBV7-9,TRBJ2-2,ASSRGLAGITGELF
TRBV7-3,TRBJ2-1,ASSGAPGLQDEQF
TRBV11-2,TRBJ1-2,ASSLAQGHGYT
TRBV15,TRBJ2-1,ATSRGGGGTYNEQF
TRBV6-1,TRBJ2-3,ASKNELPSTDTQY
TRBV20-1,TRBJ2-7,SARDPASGGYYEQY
TRBV28,TRBJ2-1,ASSPAGLGNEQF
TRBV7-2,TRBJ1-5,ASSPRDRGSDQPQH
TRBV9,TRBJ2-2,ASSPRGQRNTGELF
TRBV27,TRBJ2-1,ASSLYEGVEQF
TRBV12-3/TRBV12-4,TRBJ2-1,ASSFGDRSSYNEQF
TRBV7-9,TRBJ2-1,ASSLSGGWDNEQF
TRBV20-1,TRBJ1-1,SAAMNTEAF
TRBV7-2,TRBJ2-2,ASSLTGGTPIAGELF
TRBV20-1,TRBJ2-7,SARDYTGYEQY
TRBV7-9,TRBJ1-1,ASSLNPRGLNTEAF
TRBV9,TRBJ1-2,ASSVDMSAGYGYT
TRBV5-1,TRBJ1-1,TSSLVGQGFSNTEAF
TRBV6-1,TRBJ1-2,ASSELTGRNYGYT
TRBV27,TRBJ1-5,ASSLYNSGQPQH
TRBV15,TRBJ1-2,ATRRGQNYGYT
TRBV6-1,TRBJ2-5,ASTTSGREQETQY
TRBV29-1,TRBJ2-1,SVLGLADHNEQF
TRBV20-1,TRBJ2-5,SARKGGMYQETQY
TRBV5-1,TRBJ2-2,ASSPTTEPGELF